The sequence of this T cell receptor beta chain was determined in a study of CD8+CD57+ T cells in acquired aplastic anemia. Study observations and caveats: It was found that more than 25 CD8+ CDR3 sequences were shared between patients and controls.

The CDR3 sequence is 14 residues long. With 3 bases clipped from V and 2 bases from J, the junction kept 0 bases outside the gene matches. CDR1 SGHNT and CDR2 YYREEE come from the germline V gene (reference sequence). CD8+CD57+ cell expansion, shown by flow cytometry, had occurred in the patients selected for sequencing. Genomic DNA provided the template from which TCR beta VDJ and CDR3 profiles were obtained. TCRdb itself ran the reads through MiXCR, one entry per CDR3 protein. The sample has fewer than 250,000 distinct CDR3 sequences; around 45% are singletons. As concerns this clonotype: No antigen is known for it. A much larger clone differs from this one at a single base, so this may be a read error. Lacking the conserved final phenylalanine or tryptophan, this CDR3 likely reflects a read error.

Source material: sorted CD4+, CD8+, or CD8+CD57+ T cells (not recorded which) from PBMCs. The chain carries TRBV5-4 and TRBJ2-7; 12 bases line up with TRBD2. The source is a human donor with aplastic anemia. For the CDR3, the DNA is TGTGCCAGCAGCTCTAGCGGGAGGGCCTACGAGCAGTACCTC. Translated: CASSSSGRAYEQYL.